This T cell receptor beta chain was documented in a study of T-cell memory formation after mild COVID-19. Turning to the study itself: Across donors, TCR clusters were largely donor specific. Study-level points and caveats: Certain responding clones were present in pre-infection memory, suggesting participation of cross-reactive memory. Whether second-wave clones peaking at day 37 were SARS-CoV-2 specific went unconfirmed.

This clonotype was counted a few times. Its target is unknown. V trimming: 3 bases; J trimming: 8 bases; junction bases outside the gene matches: 2. This CDR3 spans 13 amino acids. Germline V CDR1 and CDR2: SEHNR, FQNEAQ (reference sequence). TCRalpha and TCRbeta libraries used 5'RACE with constant-segment primers and UMIs. TCRdb itself ran the 5' RACE reads through MiXCR, one entry per CDR3 protein. Seen here are some 350,000 distinct CDR3 sequences, approximately 15% observed once, and the top ten hold approximately 20%. This chain links TRBV7-9 with TRBJ2-2, with 8 bases fitting TRBD2. This sequence was found in a man aged 18 to 29 who had mild COVID-19 (a few samples of this study predate the infection). Cell type and time point are not known. The sample was PBMCs or a T cell subset sorted from them (not recorded which). The CDR3 DNA reads TGTGCCAGCAGCTTTGGGACTAGAGGGGAGCTGTTTTTT. Its translation is CASSFGTRGELFF.